Shown below are 7 T cell receptor beta chains from a single sample sequenced in a study of control samples from healthy donors and cancer patients. The data were produced by immunoSEQ multiplex PCR, yet TCRdb's version contains in-frame clones alone and is incomplete. The sample comprises about 180,000 clones, around 90% of which are singletons, and about 1.4% rests with the top ten. Sample: blood. The receptors originated from a woman in her forties or fifties in good health.

The gene calls are TRBV6-5 and TRBJ2-7, with D possibly being TRBD2 (6 bases). The CDR3 has 14 residues. CDR1 MNHEY and CDR2 SVGAGI come from the germline V gene. V lost 6 bases to trimming and J lost 2 bases, with 14 bases between them. The DNA for the CDR3 is TGTGCCAGCAGCACCCTCGGGGGAGCCTACGAGCAGTACTTC. As protein: CASSTLGGAYEQYF.

The J gene is TRBJ1-2, the V gene TRBV6-6, with 11 bases aligning to TRBD1. CDR1 is MNHNY and CDR2 is SVGAGI in the germline V gene (reference sequence). The V and J ends lost 7 bases and 5 bases, in that order; junction bases with no gene match: 6. The CDR3 consists of 14 residues. CDR3 loop: CASNAGQGAYGYTF. The CDR3 DNA reads TGTGCCAGCAATGCCGGACAGGGGGCTTATGGCTACACCTTC.

The V and J genes are TRBV6-2 or TRBV6-3 and TRBJ1-5; the D is unclear. This CDR3 has 15 residues. Germline CDR1 reads MNHEY; CDR2 reads SVGEGT. V lost 6 bases and J 2 bases, leaving 14 bases between the germline ends. Here the CDR3 DNA reads TGTGCCAGCAGCGCCGGTAGCTGGGGCAATCAGCCCCAGCATTTT. It specifies CASSAGSWGNQPQHF.

Only one count was recorded for this clone. V and J are TRBV27 and TRBJ1-3; the D is unclear. The V gene lost 5 bases and the J gene lost 0 bases, with 8 bases spanning the gap. Germline V CDR1 and CDR2: MNHEY, SMNVEV (reference sequence). This CDR3 comprises 14 residues. The chain's CDR3 is CASSPHNSGNTIYF. The CDR3, as DNA: TGTGCCAGCAGTCCTCACAACTCTGGAAACACCATATATTTT.

This clone was observed a few times. The chain links TRBV7-9 to TRBJ2-1; TRBD2 matches 11 bases. This CDR3 spans 15 amino acids. From germline, CDR1 is SEHNR and CDR2 FQNEAQ (reference sequence). Trimming removed 3 bases from V and 5 bases from J; junction bases left unmatched: 3. CDR3 sequence: CASSLLAGGDNEQFF. In DNA form, the CDR3 reads TGTGCCAGCAGCTTGCTAGCGGGGGGAGACAATGAGCAGTTCTTC. The full variable domain, rest sourced from reference TRBV7-9 and TRBJ2-1, is DTGVSQNPRHKITKRGQNVTFRCDPISEHNRLYWYRQTLGQGPEFLTYFQNEAQLEKSRLLSDRFSAERPKGSFSTLEIQRTEQGDSAMYLCASSLLAGGDNEQFFGPGTRLTVL.

The chain carries TRBV5-1 and TRBJ1-2; 10 nucleotides agree with TRBD1. Trimming cost V 1 base and J 2 bases; bases outside gene matches: 2. CDR3 length: 15 amino acids. The V gene's germline CDR1 is SGHRS and CDR2 YFSETQ. The CDR3 loop reads CASSLSGQGNYGYTF. CDR3 DNA sequence: TGCGCCAGCAGCTTGTCGGGACAGGGGAACTATGGCTACACCTTC.

This clone was detected only once. The chain employs TRBV2 and TRBJ2-6; no firm D call. The CDR3 consists of 13 residues. The V end lost 6 bases, the J end lost 3 bases, and 6 bases lay between the germline ends. Germline values: CDR1 SNHLY, CDR2 FYNNEI. CDR3 loop: CASRPVGANVLTF. DNA for the CDR3: TGTGCCAGCAGGCCGGTTGGGGCCAACGTCCTGACTTTC. The full variable domain, rest sourced from reference TRBV2 and TRBJ2-6, is EPEVTQTPSHQVTQMGQEVILRCVPISNHLYFYWYRQILGQKVEFLVSFYNNEISEKSEIFDDQFSVERPDGSNFTLKIRSTKLEDSAMYFCASRPVGANVLTFGAGSRLTVL.